These 17 T cell receptor beta chains originate from one sample sequenced in a study of molecular identifiers for immune sequencing clone quantification. TCRdb reprocessed the PCR reads with MiXCR, giving one entry per CDR3 protein. The sample holds approximately 550,000 distinct CDR3 sequences, about a fifth seen once. Sample: naive CD8+ T cells from blood, with Jurkat cell RNA spiked in. Noted subset: FACS-sorted CD8+CD4-CCR7+CD45RA+ naive T cells. The receptors originated from a human donor in good health. Some libraries in this study had Jurkat cell RNA spiked in.

For this clonotype: A much larger clone sits a single nucleotide away, making a read error possible. As the CDR3 is not closed by the conserved phenylalanine or tryptophan, this likely results from a read error. The rearrangement joins TRBV27 to TRBJ2-1; D is possibly TRBD1 or TRBD2 (5 bases each). CDR3 length: 14 amino acids. The V and J ends lost 2 bases and 2 bases respectively, with 7 bases between them. Germline CDR1 and CDR2: MNHEY and SMNVEV (reference sequence). CDR3 nucleotide sequence: TGTGCCAGCAGTTTAGTGGGGGCCTACAATGAGCAGTTCTCC. This encodes CASSLVGAYNEQFS.

In this sample, this clonotype turned up a few times. J is TRBJ2-7 and V is TRBV19, with TRBD2 matching 7 bases. The germline V gene has CDR1 LNHDA and CDR2 SQIVND (reference sequence). V lost 8 bases, J lost 3 bases, and 7 bases stayed unmatched. The CDR3 runs to 13 residues. This CDR3 reads CASAERGLYEQYF. CDR3 in DNA: TGTGCCAGTGCGGAGCGGGGCCTCTACGAGCAGTACTTC.

Comments on this clonotype: A read error may explain this, as a much larger clone is one base away. This CDR3 is missing its conserved last phenylalanine or tryptophan, likely due to a read error. The chain recombines TRBV6-5 with TRBJ2-7; D uncertain. The germline gives CDR1 MNHEY, CDR2 SVGAGI. Trimming took off 0 bases at V and 2 bases at J, with 8 bases between the two ends. The CDR3 runs 14 residues. The CDR3 loop is CASSYSSGTYEQYS. CDR3 nucleotides: TGTGCCAGCAGTTACTCGTCTGGGACCTACGAGCAGTACTCC.

This clonotype has just a few counts. The J gene is TRBJ2-5, the V gene TRBV28; the D is unclear. The CDR3 is 17 amino acids. Germline-derived CDR1 and CDR2 are MDHEN and SYDVKM. Trimming removed 3 bases at V and 3 bases at J, with 20 bases between. The CDR3 reads CASSFSLSGSAEETQYF. DNA of the CDR3: TGTGCCAGCAGTTTCTCTTTGTCGGGTTCGGCCGAAGAGACCCAGTACTTC.

This clonotype occurred a few times. The chain recombines TRBV27 with TRBJ2-7; D may be TRBD1 or TRBD2 (5 bases each). Germline V lookup: CDR1 MNHEY, CDR2 SMNVEV (reference sequence). Trimming took 1 base from V and 6 from J, leaving 19 bases between them. This CDR3 is built from 16 residues. The CDR3 DNA sequence: TGTGCCAGCAGTTTATTGGGGGTCGTAGGGGCTAGCGAGCAGTACTTC. It encodes CASSLLGVVGASEQYF.

This chain joins TRBV27 and TRBJ1-1; D is unresolved. The V end lost 3 bases, the J end lost 4 bases, and 15 bases lay between the germline ends. This CDR3 comprises 15 residues. In germline, CDR1 is MNHEY, CDR2 SMNVEV (reference sequence). The CDR3 sequence: CASSFPGFGGTEAFF. The CDR3 nucleotides read TGTGCCAGCAGTTTTCCTGGGTTTGGAGGCACTGAAGCTTTCTTT.

This clonotype was counted a few times. The chain couples TRBV27 to TRBJ2-5; the D gene is possibly TRBD2 (7 bases). The germline V gene encodes CDR1 MNHEY and CDR2 SMNVEV (reference sequence). Trimming left V 10 bases short and J 0 bases short, with 15 bases between. This CDR3 has 14 amino acids. This CDR3 reads CATRGGGYQETQYF. The CDR3 DNA reads as TGTGCCACAAGGGGGGGGGGGTACCAAGAGACCCAGTACTTC.

This clonotype was seen at least ten times. This chain uses TRBV6-2 or TRBV6-3 with TRBJ1-5; D is uncertain. V was pared by 0 bases and J by 0 bases, with 6 bases between. Germline V CDR1 and CDR2: MNHEY, SVGEGT. This CDR3 has 15 residues. The CDR3 loop reads CASSYSGYSNQPQHF. The CDR3 DNA sequence: TGTGCCAGCAGTTACTCTGGGTATAGCAATCAGCCCCAGCATTTT.

This clonotype was detected ten times or more. The CDR3 reads CASRHTRNWADTQYF. The CDR3 nucleotides read TGTGCCAGCAGACACACCAGGAACTGGGCAGATACGCAGTATTTT. The chain employs TRBV6-2 or TRBV6-3 and TRBJ2-3; no definite D call. V was shortened by 6 bases and J by 4 bases, with 17 bases between the two germline ends. This CDR3 contains 15 residues. From germline, CDR1 is MNHEY and CDR2 SVGEGT.

This clonotype has a count of ten or more. The V gene is TRBV5-5, the J gene TRBJ2-3, with 9 nucleotides matching TRBD2. Germline CDR1 SGHKS, CDR2 YYEKEE (reference sequence). V was pared by 0 bases and J by 5 bases, with 10 bases of the junction left unmatched. The length of the CDR3 is 17 residues. The CDR3 nucleotides read TGTGCCAGCAGCTTGGTGGGTAGCGGGAGTGCAATAGATACGCAGTATTTT. Its translation is CASSLVGSGSAIDTQYF.

The sample holds many counts of this clonotype. The chain carries TRBV7-9 and TRBJ2-5; 12 nucleotides match TRBD2. Trimming removed 5 bases from V and 5 bases from J; junction bases left unmatched: 6. Germline assignment: CDR1 SEHNR and CDR2 FQNEAQ (reference sequence). The CDR3 sequence is 15 residues long. The chain's CDR3 is CASSGLAGPLETQYF. The CDR3 DNA follows: TGTGCCAGCAGCGGACTAGCGGGGCCCCTTGAGACCCAGTACTTC.

This clonotype was detected ten times or more. V and J are TRBV2 and TRBJ2-3; 8 bases align to TRBD1. The ends lost 2 bases at V and 2 bases at J; junction bases unmatched: 3. The CDR3 runs to 15 residues. From germline, CDR1 is SNHLY and CDR2 FYNNEI. Here the CDR3 DNA reads TGTGCCAGCAGTGAAACAGGGGGATTCACAGATACGCAGTATTTT. Translating gives CASSETGGFTDTQYF.

This clonotype was seen a handful of times. The chain recombines TRBV10-3 with TRBJ2-5, with D perhaps assigned TRBD1 or TRBD2 (5 bases each). Germline values: CDR1 ENHRY, CDR2 SYGVKD. V shed 2 bases and J shed 4 bases, with 11 bases lying between them. This CDR3 has 14 residues. The CDR3 spells CAISEGTLVETQYF. The CDR3 bases are TGTGCCATCAGTGAGGGGACCCTCGTAGAGACCCAGTACTTC.

This clonotype was picked up many times. The genes are TRBV11-2 and TRBJ2-3; D remains unclear. The CDR3 runs to 13 residues. Germline V lookup: CDR1 SGHAT, CDR2 FQNNGV. V lost 7 bases, J lost 2 bases, and 10 bases lay in between. CDR3 amino acids: CASTQGYTDTQYF. CDR3 nucleotides: TGTGCCAGCACTCAAGGGTACACAGATACGCAGTATTTT.

This chain uses TRBV20-1 with TRBJ2-7, with 9 bases identical to TRBD1. The CDR3 sequence is 14 residues long. The junction had 9 bases not matched to a gene; V was cut back by 3 bases and J by 6 bases. Looked up from germline, CDR1 is DFQATT and CDR2 is SNEGSKA (reference sequence). The CDR3 DNA follows: TGCAGTGCTAGGCGGACAGGGGAGGGATTCGAGCAGTACTTC. Protein sequence: CSARRTGEGFEQYF.

The chain is built from TRBV5-6 and TRBJ1-6, with 10 bases that match TRBD1. The CDR3 consists of 15 residues. CDR1 SGHDT and CDR2 YYEEEE come from the germline V gene. J gave up 8 bases and V 3 bases, and 5 bases lay outside the gene matches. The CDR3 protein is CASSSGGQGHSPLHF. The CDR3 coding sequence is TGTGCCAGCAGCTCGGGGGGACAGGGGCATTCACCCCTCCACTTT.

This clonotype appeared many times. The chain uses TRBV20-1 and TRBJ1-1, with unresolved D. CDR3 length: 13 residues. Germline V lookup: CDR1 DFQATT, CDR2 SNEGSKA (reference sequence). V lost 0 bases to trimming and J lost 1 base, with 6 bases between them. The CDR3 sequence: CSARELGNTEAFF. The CDR3 bases are TGCAGTGCTAGAGAGCTGGGGAACACTGAAGCTTTCTTT.